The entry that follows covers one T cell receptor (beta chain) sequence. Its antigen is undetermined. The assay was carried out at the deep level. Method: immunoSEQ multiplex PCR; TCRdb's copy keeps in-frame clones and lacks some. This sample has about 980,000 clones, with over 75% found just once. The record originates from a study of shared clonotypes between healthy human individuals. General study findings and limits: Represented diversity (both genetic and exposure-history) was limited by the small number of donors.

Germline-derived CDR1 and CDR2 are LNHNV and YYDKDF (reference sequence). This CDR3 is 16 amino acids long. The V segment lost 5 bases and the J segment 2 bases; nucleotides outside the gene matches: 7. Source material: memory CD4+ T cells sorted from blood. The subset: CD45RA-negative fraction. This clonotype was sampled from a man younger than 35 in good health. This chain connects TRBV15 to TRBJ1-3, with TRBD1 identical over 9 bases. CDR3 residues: CATSSGQGGTGNTIYF. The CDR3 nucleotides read TGTGCCACCAGCTCGGGACAGGGTGGGACTGGAAACACCATATATTTT.